The 25 T cell receptor beta chains below all came from one sample that was sequenced in a study of cytomegalovirus exposure and HLA in healthy donors listed by TCRdb under 2017. The receptor library was made with the immunoSEQ multiplex PCR assay. A mixture of 60 forward primers for TCR Vbeta segments and 13 reverse primers for TCR Jbeta segments was used in the multiplex PCR. TCRdb holds this immuneACCESS table with in-frame rearrangements only. Some clones are missing; in checked studies, unresolved V genes explain under half, and the rest has no known cause. This sample's table contains fewer than 70,000 clones. The ten largest clones add up to 3.6% of the sample. The sample taken for sequencing was PBMCs. All receptors come from a woman between 18 and 29 years old in good health and CMV-seronegative.

V usage is TRBV7-9 and J usage is TRBJ1-2, with 8 bases fitting TRBD1. The ends lost 5 bases at V and 8 bases at J; junction bases unmatched: 7. The CDR3 extends over 13 amino acids. Germline CDR1 reads SEHNR; CDR2 reads FQNEAQ (reference sequence). Here the CDR3 reads CASSPSDRAGYTF. In DNA form, the CDR3 reads TGTGCCAGCAGCCCCTCGGACAGGGCGGGCTACACCTTC.

This chain connects TRBV30 to TRBJ2-3; 8 nucleotides agree with TRBD1. Germline-derived CDR1 and CDR2 are GTSNPN and SVGIG (reference sequence). Trimming took 2 bases from V and 5 from J; bases not matched to a gene: 6. The CDR3 is 14 amino acids. The CDR3, as DNA: TGTGCCTGGAGTCAGGGGGCGCTTGGAGATACGCAGTATTTT. Encoded protein: CAWSQGALGDTQYF.

The chain is built from TRBV4-1 and TRBJ2-3; the D is unclear. The V gene's germline CDR1 is MGHRA and CDR2 YSYEKL. The ends were cut back, 3 bases at V and 2 bases at J, with 12 bases in the middle. The length of the CDR3 is 15 residues. CDR3 bases: TGCGCCAGCAGCCATCGTACCCGGTTCACAGATACGCAGTATTTT. It specifies CASSHRTRFTDTQYF.

The V gene is TRBV9, the J gene TRBJ2-2; TRBD2 matches 12 bases. The CDR3 spans 17 residues. The junction had 7 bases not matched to a gene; V was cut back by 3 bases and J by 4 bases. The germline gives CDR1 SGDLS, CDR2 YYNGEE. The CDR3 here is CASSGLAGASITGELFF. In nucleotides, the CDR3 is TGTGCCAGCAGCGGACTAGCGGGAGCGTCGATCACCGGGGAGCTGTTTTTT.

This sequence joins TRBV9 and TRBJ2-1, with D uncertain. This CDR3 has 16 residues. Between the trimmed V and J ends, which lost 0 bases and 0 bases, there was a span of 10 bases. Germline CDR1 reads SGDLS; CDR2 reads YYNGEE. CDR3 DNA: TGTGCCAGCAGCGTAGGTGTGGCGGACTCCTACAATGAGCAGTTCTTC. Translating it yields CASSVGVADSYNEQFF.

V usage is TRBV5-1 and J usage is TRBJ1-1; perhaps TRBD1 as D (5 bases). Trimming pared 0 bases from V and 0 bases from J, leaving 15 bases between. This CDR3 comprises 17 residues. The germline gives CDR1 SGHRS, CDR2 YFSETQ. The CDR3, as DNA: TGCGCCAGCAGCTTGGTCCCGGGTAGGGGTGTGAACACTGAAGCTTTCTTT. This gives the protein CASSLVPGRGVNTEAFF.

This chain uses TRBV4-1 with TRBJ1-2, with D tentatively TRBD1 (5 bases). Per the germline V gene, CDR1 is MGHRA and CDR2 is YSYEKL. CDR3 length: 15 residues. V was cut by 0 bases and J by 7 bases, with 15 bases left in between. Written as DNA, the CDR3 is TGCGCCAGCAGCCAAGACCCGCAGGGTAACCCTGGCTACACCTTC. Its protein is CASSQDPQGNPGYTF.

The rearrangement joins TRBV11-3 to TRBJ2-7; no clear D gene. Germline assignment: CDR1 SGHNT and CDR2 YENEEA. This CDR3 comprises 15 residues. V was cut by 5 bases and J by 5 bases, with 19 bases left in between. In DNA, the CDR3 is TGTGCCAGCAGCCCAAGGCGGTGGTACTTGCACGAGCAGTACTTC. As protein: CASSPRRWYLHEQYF.

The J gene is TRBJ1-4, the V gene TRBV5-4, with TRBD1 matching over 8 bases. The J segment lost 7 bases and the V segment lost 4 bases, leaving 9 bases of the junction unmatched. Germline assignment: CDR1 SGHNT and CDR2 YYREEE (reference sequence). The CDR3 loop spans 15 amino acids. Here the CDR3 DNA reads TGTGCCAGCAGCCCGGTGCAGGGGGCAGGTGAAAAACTGTTTTTT. Its protein product is CASSPVQGAGEKLFF.

J is TRBJ2-7 and V is TRBV7-9; no clear D gene. Trimming took off 1 base at V and 2 bases at J, with 9 bases between the two ends. The length of the CDR3 is 14 residues. The V gene's germline CDR1 is SEHNR and CDR2 FQNEAQ (reference sequence). The CDR3 region is CASSLVPGTYEQYF. The CDR3 DNA follows: TGTGCCAGCAGCTTAGTTCCAGGAACCTACGAGCAGTACTTC.

This sequence joins TRBV2 and TRBJ2-3; 10 positions agree with TRBD2. The CDR3 covers 15 residues. V dropped 5 bases and J dropped 1; count of bases not matched to a gene: 3. CDR1 and CDR2 from the germline V gene are SNHLY and FYNNEI. The CDR3 protein is CASSPGTSGTDTQYF. The CDR3, as DNA: TGTGCCAGCAGTCCCGGGACTAGCGGCACAGATACGCAGTATTTT.

The chain recombines TRBV9 with TRBJ2-2, with 8 positions matching TRBD2. The V gene's germline CDR1 is SGDLS and CDR2 YYNGEE. Trimming removed 0 bases from V and 2 bases from J; junction bases left unmatched: 6. The CDR3 consists of 17 residues. CDR3 nucleotide sequence: TGTGCCAGCAGCGTAGTGGCCAGCGGGGGAAACACCGGGGAGCTGTTTTTT. It encodes CASSVVASGGNTGELFF.

The chain is built from TRBV4-2 and TRBJ1-4; the D is unclear. The CDR3 spans 14 residues. Germline lookup yields CDR1 LGHNA and CDR2 YNFKEQ. Trimming shortened V by 4 bases and J by 9 bases, and 15 bases separated the two germline ends. In DNA, the CDR3 is TGTGCCAGCAGCCTCGCAGACAACCGACAAAAACTGTTTTTT. Translating gives CASSLADNRQKLFF.

The J gene is TRBJ2-1, the V gene TRBV19, with a tentative D call TRBD2 (6 bases). Trimming took 6 bases from V and 6 from J, leaving 18 bases between them. Germline CDR1 is LNHDA and CDR2 is SQIVND (reference sequence). The CDR3 consists of 15 residues. CDR3 sequence: CASSPSGTPTNEQFF. CDR3 sequence (DNA): TGTGCCAGTAGCCCTTCCGGGACTCCTACCAATGAGCAGTTCTTC.

The V gene is TRBV5-6, the J gene TRBJ1-1, with TRBD1 matching 8 bases. Looked up from germline, CDR1 is SGHDT and CDR2 is YYEEEE. The CDR3 has 14 amino acids. V shed 7 bases and J 6 bases; nucleotides not matched to a gene: 11. CDR3 amino acids: CASSTGAGNAEAFF. As DNA, the CDR3 is TGTGCCAGCTCGACAGGGGCGGGAAATGCTGAAGCTTTCTTT.

Written as DNA, the CDR3 is TGTGCCAGCAGCTTAGGGCGTGCAACTAATGAAAAACTGTTTTTT. This codes for CASSLGRATNEKLFF. The chain combines TRBV13 with TRBJ1-4, with unresolved D. This CDR3 spans 15 amino acids. Trimming took 0 bases from V and 0 from J, leaving 5 bases between them. CDR1 and CDR2 from the germline V gene are PRHDT and FYEKMQ (reference sequence).

The chain joins TRBV30 to TRBJ1-2, with unresolved D. V lost 3 bases to trimming and J lost 0 bases, with 11 bases between them. Germline values: CDR1 GTSNPN, CDR2 SVGIG (reference sequence). The CDR3 sequence is 14 residues long. The chain's CDR3 is CAWSPTPSNYGYTF. As DNA, the CDR3 is TGTGCCTGGAGCCCTACTCCATCTAACTATGGCTACACCTTC.

V is TRBV9 and J is TRBJ2-7, with 8 bases identical to TRBD1. The germline gives CDR1 SGDLS, CDR2 YYNGEE. This CDR3 has 16 amino acids. The ends lost 0 bases at V and 3 bases at J; junction bases unmatched: 8. CDR3 amino acids: CASSVGYRDRSYEQYF. The CDR3 DNA follows: TGTGCCAGCAGCGTAGGCTACCGGGACAGGAGCTACGAGCAGTACTTC.

The V and J genes are TRBV6-5 and TRBJ1-2; the match to TRBD1 covers 7 bases. The junction had 4 bases not matched to a gene; V was cut back by 2 bases and J by 4 bases. Germline CDR1 is MNHEY and CDR2 is SVGAGI. The CDR3 has 14 residues. CDR3 sequence (DNA): TGTGCCAGCAGTTACGACAGGGACCTCTATGGCTACACCTTC. Translating it yields CASSYDRDLYGYTF.

The rearrangement links TRBV30 to TRBJ1-5, with 8 bases identical to TRBD1. Trimming at V came to 5 bases and at J to 9 bases, leaving 6 bases not matched to a gene. Looked up from germline, CDR1 is GTSNPN and CDR2 is SVGIG (reference sequence). The CDR3 is made up of 12 amino acids. The CDR3 coding sequence is TGTGCCTGGGGACAGGGCGCGGGGCCCCAGCATTTT. Its protein product is CAWGQGAGPQHF.

The chain uses TRBV14 and TRBJ2-7; D not resolved. The CDR3 consists of 14 residues. Trimming removed 0 bases at V and 6 bases at J, with 12 bases between. Germline CDR1 is SGHDN and CDR2 is FVKESK. CDR3 protein: CASSQEAGLGEQYF. In DNA, the CDR3 is TGTGCCAGCAGCCAAGAGGCAGGCCTTGGCGAGCAGTACTTC. The full variable domain, completed using reference TRBV14 and TRBJ2-7, is EAGVTQFPSHSVIEKGQTVTLRCDPISGHDNLYWYRRVMGKEIKFLLHFVKESKQDESGMPNNRFLAERTGGTYSTLKVQPAELEDSGVYFCASSQEAGLGEQYFGPGTRLTVT.

The J gene is TRBJ2-7, the V gene TRBV25-1; D perhaps matches TRBD2 (6 bases). Trimming took 3 bases from V and 6 from J, leaving 15 bases between them. Per germline, CDR1 MGHDK and CDR2 SYGVNS. There are 14 residues in the CDR3. CDR3: CASSEKEGLGEQYF. The CDR3 region has the DNA TGTGCCAGCAGTGAGAAGGAGGGGTTGGGCGAGCAGTACTTC.

The genes are TRBV5-6 and TRBJ1-1; D ambiguous. This CDR3 comprises 11 residues. CDR1 and CDR2 from the germline V gene are SGHDT and YYEEEE. V lost 4 bases and J 8 bases, leaving 9 bases between the germline ends. As DNA, the CDR3 is TGTGCCAGCAGCCGGGGTCCAGAAGCTTTCTTT. Translated, it gives CASSRGPEAFF.

This chain joins TRBV25-1 and TRBJ1-4; 8 nucleotides line up with TRBD1. The germline V gene encodes CDR1 MGHDK and CDR2 SYGVNS. V trimming: 7 bases; J trimming: 8 bases; junction bases outside the gene matches: 6. The CDR3 is made up of 13 amino acids. DNA of the CDR3: TGTGCCAGCAACACACAGGGGGGAGAAAAACTGTTTTTT. Protein product: CASNTQGGEKLFF.

V and J are TRBV19 and TRBJ2-5, with TRBD2 as a possible D gene (5 bases). The CDR3 is 14 amino acids. Germline V lookup: CDR1 LNHDA, CDR2 SQIVND (reference sequence). V lost 5 bases to trimming and J lost 3 bases, with 13 bases between them. This CDR3 is CASSAGDIKETQYF. The CDR3 bases are TGTGCCAGTAGTGCCGGGGATATAAAAGAGACCCAGTACTTC.